Each of the 25 T cell receptor beta chains below was sequenced from the same sample in a study of T-cell reconstitution after alpha-beta-depleted transplantation in children. Preparation of the TCRbeta library involved a method that used unique molecular identifiers. TCRdb re-called the PCR reads through MiXCR, storing one row per CDR3 protein. The table includes some 830,000 distinct CDR3 sequences, 16% detected once. The input for sequencing was PBMCs, mostly from graft donor cells, taken 360 days after TCRalphabeta/CD19-depleted stem cell transplant. All receptors derive from a male patient younger than 18 who had a stem cell transplant for acute lymphoblastic leukemia, so the T cells may come from the graft donor.

This clonotype showed up just a few times. J is TRBJ2-4 and V is TRBV4-1; 10 bases map to TRBD2. J was trimmed by 0 bases and V by 1 base; bases with no gene match: 3. The CDR3 consists of 17 residues. In germline, CDR1 is MGHRA, CDR2 YSYEKL. Here the CDR3 reads CASSQAPSGRAKNIQYF. CDR3 DNA sequence: TGCGCCAGCAGCCAAGCTCCTAGCGGGAGAGCCAAAAACATTCAGTACTTC.

The sample holds a few counts of this clonotype. The V and J genes are TRBV5-6 and TRBJ2-3; 8 bases are shared with TRBD2. Germline lookup yields CDR1 SGHDT and CDR2 YYEEEE. With V trimmed by 1 base and J by 14 bases, 6 bases remained unmatched. The CDR3 has 12 amino acids. The DNA of the CDR3 is TGTGCCAGCAGCTTGCCCGGGACTAGTCCGTATTTT. This gives the protein CASSLPGTSPYF.

This clonotype was observed a handful of times. CDR3 region: CASSRPGLAVYEQYF. Written as DNA, the CDR3 is TGTGCCAGCAGCAGACCGGGACTAGCGGTTTACGAGCAGTACTTC. The V gene is TRBV3-1, the J gene TRBJ2-7; 11 bases match TRBD2. V gave up 5 bases and J gave up 4 bases; unmatched junction bases: 7. CDR1 is LGHDT and CDR2 is YNNKEL in the germline V gene (reference sequence). This CDR3 contains 15 residues.

The chain combines TRBV27 with TRBJ2-4, with D possibly TRBD2 on 6 matching bases. The CDR3 length is 14 residues. V gave up 1 base and J gave up 5 bases, with 9 bases separating them. CDR1 and CDR2 from the germline V gene are MNHEY and SMNVEV (reference sequence). The CDR3 protein is CASSLLRGENIQYF. As DNA, the CDR3 is TGTGCCAGCAGTTTATTGCGGGGTGAAAACATTCAGTACTTC.

The sample holds a few counts of this clonotype. This chain links TRBV20-1 with TRBJ2-5; 12 bases match TRBD2. The V gene end was trimmed by 3 bases and the J gene end by 6 bases; junction bases not matched to a gene: 5. There are 14 residues in the CDR3. Per germline, CDR1 DFQATT and CDR2 SNEGSKA (reference sequence). This chain's CDR3 is CSARTSGREKTQYF. The CDR3, as DNA: TGCAGTGCTAGGACTAGCGGGAGAGAGAAGACCCAGTACTTC.

The chain employs TRBV7-2 and TRBJ1-2; 7 positions match TRBD1. After removal of 4 bases from V and 5 bases from J, the junction contained 10 bases not matched to a gene. The CDR3 runs 15 residues. Germline V gene sequence: CDR1 SGHTA, CDR2 FQGNSA. CDR3: CASSYGQAVYYGYTF. Here the CDR3 DNA reads TGTGCCAGCAGCTATGGACAGGCCGTATATTATGGCTACACCTTC.

This clonotype was counted between two and nine times. The J gene is TRBJ2-1, the V gene TRBV5-5; D possibly corresponds to TRBD1 (5 bases). From germline, CDR1 is SGHKS and CDR2 YYEKEE (reference sequence). V lost 4 bases and J 3 bases, leaving 17 bases between the germline ends. The CDR3 contains 16 residues. CDR3 residues: CASSVARGGLYNEQFF. CDR3 sequence (DNA): TGTGCCAGCAGCGTAGCTAGGGGTGGGCTCTACAATGAGCAGTTCTTC.

The chain employs TRBV5-1 and TRBJ2-1; the D gene could be TRBD1 or TRBD2 (5 bases each). Germline CDR1 SGHRS, CDR2 YFSETQ. The CDR3 totals 15 residues. V lost 3 bases and J 10 bases, leaving 20 bases between the germline ends. The CDR3 here is CASSSGGHSVEEQFF. DNA of the CDR3: TGCGCCAGCAGCTCTGGAGGACACTCGGTGGAGGAGCAGTTCTTC.

The chain recombines TRBV12-3 or TRBV12-4 with TRBJ2-3; 7 bases line up with TRBD2. This CDR3 has 14 amino acids. Unmatched junction bases numbered 2, after V lost 4 bases and J lost 1 base. The chain's CDR3 is CASSSAGRTDTQYF. CDR3 sequence (DNA): TGTGCCAGCAGTTCAGCGGGGCGCACAGATACGCAGTATTTT.

This rearrangement joins TRBV12-3 or TRBV12-4 to TRBJ1-1, with D unclear. This CDR3 is 15 amino acids long. V was clipped by 4 bases and J by 6 bases, with 18 bases between them. CDR3 sequence reads: CASSSRHNMSPEAFF. CDR3 nucleotide sequence: TGTGCCAGCAGTTCCCGACATAACATGTCCCCTGAAGCTTTCTTT.

The rearrangement uses TRBV24-1 and TRBJ2-1; D is unresolved. Germline values: CDR1 KGHDR, CDR2 SFDVKD. CDR3 size: 11 residues. The V end was cut by 6 bases, the J end by 6 bases, with 5 bases between. The CDR3 sequence: CATSLANEQFF. The CDR3 nucleotides are TGTGCCACCAGTTTAGCCAATGAGCAGTTCTTC.

This clonotype was observed a few times. The rearrangement links TRBV4-2 to TRBJ2-3, with TRBD2 matching 15 bases. Germline V CDR1 and CDR2: LGHNA, YNFKEQ. The CDR3 is made up of 17 amino acids. Trimming took 3 bases from V and 0 from J; bases not matched to a gene: 1. In DNA, the CDR3 is TGTGCCAGCAGCCACGGACTAGCGGGAGGGAGCACAGATACGCAGTATTTT. As protein: CASSHGLAGGSTDTQYF.

The chain joins TRBV11-2 to TRBJ2-3, with TRBD2 identical over 7 bases. The junction had 15 bases not matched to a gene; V was cut back by 1 base and J by 2 bases. The germline V gene encodes CDR1 SGHAT and CDR2 FQNNGV. CDR3 length: 19 residues. CDR3 in DNA: TGTGCCAGCAGCTTAGGGGCCTCCGGGGGGAGGCCCTTCACAGATACGCAGTATTTT. Translation: CASSLGASGGRPFTDTQYF.

This sequence joins TRBV12-3 or TRBV12-4 and TRBJ2-5, with D perhaps given as TRBD1 or TRBD2 (5 bases each). This CDR3 region has 12 residues. Between the trimmed V and J ends, which lost 6 bases and 9 bases, there was a span of 14 bases. The CDR3 sequence is CASSARPGPQYF. The CDR3 nucleotides are TGTGCCAGCAGCGCACGACCGGGACCCCAGTACTTC.

This clonotype was counted many times. The chain carries TRBV5-1 and TRBJ2-3; 8 positions match TRBD2. J gave up 5 bases and V 7 bases, and 9 bases lay outside the gene matches. The CDR3 totals 14 residues. From germline, CDR1 is SGHRS and CDR2 YFSETQ. CDR3 in amino acids: CASFKAAGGDTQYF. CDR3 in DNA: TGCGCCAGCTTTAAAGCGGCGGGGGGAGATACGCAGTATTTT.

This clonotype appeared a few times. This sequence joins TRBV15 and TRBJ1-5; weak D call: TRBD1 (5 bases). Trimming stripped 1 base from V and 4 bases from J, with 8 bases between. Germline V gene sequence: CDR1 LNHNV, CDR2 YYDKDF (reference sequence). The CDR3 sequence is 14 residues long. CDR3 residues: CATSRGGENQPQHF. CDR3 bases: TGTGCCACCAGCAGAGGGGGGGAGAATCAGCCCCAGCATTTT.

The chain recombines TRBV10-3 with TRBJ2-5; 7 nucleotides align to TRBD2. The germline V gene encodes CDR1 ENHRY and CDR2 SYGVKD. CDR3 size: 16 residues. Germline trimming cut 7 bases from V and 4 bases from J; bases unmatched to any gene: 15. CDR3 loop: CAITEGASGLGETQYF. CDR3 nucleotide sequence: TGTGCCATCACCGAAGGGGCTAGCGGACTTGGAGAGACCCAGTACTTC.

The chain joins TRBV9 to TRBJ1-5; weak D call: TRBD1 (5 bases). The CDR3 runs to 14 residues. Trimming took off 7 bases at V and 2 bases at J, with 13 bases between the two ends. Germline CDR1 is SGDLS and CDR2 is YYNGEE. CDR3 nucleotides: TGTGCCAGCTCCGTAGGGACGCGCAATCAGCCCCAGCATTTT. It encodes CASSVGTRNQPQHF.

This chain joins TRBV9 and TRBJ2-1, with 13 bases aligning to TRBD2. The germline V gene encodes CDR1 SGDLS and CDR2 YYNGEE. Germline trimming cut 2 bases from V and 5 bases from J; bases unmatched to any gene: 10. CDR3 size: 18 residues. CDR3 coding DNA: TGTGCCAGCAGCGTCCAGACCTCCGGGACTAGCGGGAACAATGAGCAGTTCTTC. The encoded protein is CASSVQTSGTSGNNEQFF. The whole variable domain, remainder taken from reference TRBV9 and TRBJ2-1, is DSGVTQTPKHLITATGQRVTLRCSPRSGDLSVYWYQQSLDQGLQFLIQYYNGEERAKGNILERFSAQQFPDLHSELNLSSLELGDSALYFCASSVQTSGTSGNNEQFFGPGTRLTVL.

This clonotype was seen more than once but under ten times. The rearrangement uses TRBV19 and TRBJ1-1; D gene ambiguous. Trimming took 1 base from V and 3 from J, leaving 3 bases between them. The CDR3 length is 12 residues. Germline V gene sequence: CDR1 LNHDA, CDR2 SQIVND (reference sequence). CDR3 DNA sequence: TGTGCCAGTAGTATAGGGCACACTGAAGCTTTCTTT. Amino acids: CASSIGHTEAFF.

This rearrangement joins TRBV29-1 to TRBJ2-1; D is undetermined. The CDR3 consists of 13 residues. V was trimmed by 7 bases and J by 0 bases, leaving 10 bases between them. Germline loops: CDR1 SQVTM, CDR2 ANQGSEA. The CDR3 DNA follows: TGCAGCGGGGCGTGGCTCTCCTACAATGAGCAGTTCTTC. Amino acid sequence: CSGAWLSYNEQFF.

This clonotype was seen at least ten times. This chain uses TRBV13 with TRBJ2-2; D is ambiguous. Germline CDR1 is PRHDT and CDR2 is FYEKMQ (reference sequence). This CDR3 spans 15 amino acids. Trimming stripped 2 bases from V and 3 bases from J, with 10 bases between. CDR3 sequence: CASSLPASYTGELFF. The CDR3 DNA sequence: TGTGCCAGCAGCTTACCAGCGAGCTACACCGGGGAGCTGTTTTTT.

This clonotype was observed many times. The chain combines TRBV7-9 with TRBJ2-2; no clear D gene. This CDR3 has 16 residues. Trimming pared 0 bases from V and 3 bases from J, leaving 11 bases between. Germline CDR1 SEHNR, CDR2 FQNEAQ (reference sequence). CDR3 DNA: TGTGCCAGCAGCTTAGCCTTGCTTCTCTACACCGGGGAGCTGTTTTTT. Amino acids: CASSLALLLYTGELFF.

This chain connects TRBV20-1 to TRBJ2-7; maybe TRBD1 (5 bases). The CDR3 has 16 amino acids. Trimming took 1 base from V and 2 from J, leaving 18 bases between them. Germline values: CDR1 DFQATT, CDR2 SNEGSKA (reference sequence). This CDR3 reads CSARGPRTPIAYEQYF. The CDR3 DNA follows: TGCAGTGCTAGAGGGCCGAGGACACCGATTGCCTACGAGCAGTACTTC.

This clonotype was seen more than once but under ten times. V is TRBV6-5 and J is TRBJ1-5, with D perhaps TRBD1 (5 bases). The CDR3 totals 15 residues. V was trimmed by 5 bases and J by 7 bases, leaving 18 bases between them. Per the germline V gene, CDR1 is MNHEY and CDR2 is SVGAGI. CDR3 nucleotides: TGTGCCAGCAGTCACCGGGAGGGGCAAGGGCAGCCCCAGCATTTT. Translated, it gives CASSHREGQGQPQHF.